Presented here are 7 T cell receptor beta chains from one specimen sequenced in a study of Ad26.COV2.S vaccination and SARS-CoV-2 variants. Repertoires were generated with immunoSEQ multiplex PCR, while TCRdb's copy carries only in-frame clones and drops some. Here the sample spans 350,000 to 400,000 clones, about 88% being singletons. Treatment indicated: some 20 received Ad26.COV2.S at low or high dose, single or two shots; roughly 5 received placebo; per-sample allocation not given. Following the first vaccine or placebo injection, samples were taken on day 63. The sequences come from peripheral blood, collected in a trial of Ad26.COV2.S vaccine versus placebo. These receptors were taken from a person between 18 and 65 years old who received the Ad26.COV2.S COVID-19 vaccine or a placebo.

The chain is built from TRBV2 and TRBJ2-1, with D perhaps TRBD2 (6 bases). Per the germline V gene, CDR1 is SNHLY and CDR2 is FYNNEI. CDR3 length: 11 residues. V shed 5 bases and J shed 12 bases, with 11 bases lying between them. CDR3 region: CASSLQEGQFF. The CDR3 DNA reads as TGTGCCAGCAGTCTTCAGGAGGGGCAGTTCTTC.

The genes are TRBV5-8 and TRBJ2-4, with 8 bases fitting TRBD1. The trim removed 0 bases at V and 3 bases at J, leaving 5 bases unmatched. The CDR3 spans 16 residues. From germline, CDR1 is SGHTS and CDR2 YDEGEE. The CDR3 DNA sequence: TGTGCCAGCAGCTTGGGATGGGACAGGAACAAAAACATTCAGTACTTC. Protein: CASSLGWDRNKNIQYF.

The chain recombines TRBV7-9 with TRBJ1-1; D not resolved. V lost 4 bases and J 0 bases, leaving 15 bases between the germline ends. The CDR3 runs 16 residues. Per germline, CDR1 SEHNR and CDR2 FQNEAQ (reference sequence). The CDR3 DNA is TGTGCCAGCAGCTCCGGGAGGGCAGCCTTGAACACTGAAGCTTTCTTT. Its translation: CASSSGRAALNTEAFF.

The V and J genes are TRBV25-1 and TRBJ1-2; D unresolved. V was shortened by 2 bases and J by 7 bases, with 17 bases between the two germline ends. This CDR3 has 15 residues. Germline CDR1 MGHDK, CDR2 SYGVNS. CDR3 residues: CASSEGRISLGGYTF. Written as DNA, the CDR3 is TGTGCCAGCAGTGAAGGGCGGATCAGCCTGGGTGGCTACACCTTC.

This clone was seen once. The gene calls are TRBV11-3 and TRBJ2-2, with D possibly matching TRBD2 (5 bases). With 2 bases removed from V and 5 bases from J, the gap between germline ends came to 9 bases. The germline CDR1 and CDR2 sequences are SGHNT and YENEEA. CDR3 length equals 14 residues. The CDR3 DNA reads as TGTGCCAGCAGCTTAACTAGTAGGACCGGGGAGCTGTTTTTT. It codes for CASSLTSRTGELFF.

The chain joins TRBV28 to TRBJ2-5, with 8 nucleotides matching TRBD2. The CDR3 runs 15 residues. In germline, CDR1 is MDHEN, CDR2 SYDVKM. With V trimmed by 4 bases and J by 3 bases, 7 bases remained unmatched. In DNA form, the CDR3 reads TGTGCCAGCAGTTCACGAGCGGGAGAGGAAGAGACCCAGTACTTC. Translation gives CASSSRAGEEETQYF. The full variable domain, completed using reference TRBV28 and TRBJ2-5, is DVKVTQSSRYLVKRTGEKVFLECVQDMDHENMFWYRQDPGLGLRLIYFSYDVKMKEKGDIPEGYSVSREKKERFSLILESASTNQTSMYLCASSSRAGEEETQYFGPGTRLLVL.

The V call is TRBV7-9, the J call TRBJ2-7, with 7 positions matching TRBD2. Looked up from germline, CDR1 is SEHNR and CDR2 is FQNEAQ (reference sequence). V shed 1 base and J 7 bases; nucleotides not matched to a gene: 7. This CDR3 spans 14 amino acids. CDR3 bases: TGTGCCAGCAGCTTAGTGGCGGGAGTAGGTGAGCAGTACTTC. It is translated as CASSLVAGVGEQYF.